This T cell receptor beta chain was captured in a study of tumor-infiltrating lymphocytes in oesophageal squamous cell carcinoma. This clonotype was seen many times. A much larger clonotype is one base distant, so this may be a read error. The V gene's germline CDR1 is MNHNS and CDR2 SASEGT. The CDR3 sequence is 14 residues long. TCRdb reprocessed the PCR reads with MiXCR, giving one entry per CDR3 protein. The repertoire holds under 20,000 distinct CDR3 sequences, with less than 50% as singletons. The chain uses TRBV6-1 and TRBJ2-1; D is uncertain. The J call may be mistaken, given a closer DNA end match to TRBJ2-7. Sequenced input: esophageal tumor tissue. The clonotype was recovered from a male donor with esophageal squamous cell carcinoma. CDR3 sequence: CASSPLVSYNEQYF. For the CDR3, the DNA is TGTGCCAGCAGTCCACTGGTCTCCTACAATGAGCAGTACTTC.